This paragraph reports one TCR beta chain. Its antigen is unknown. The data were obtained in a study of monozygotic twins with inflammatory bowel disease. UMIs bearing a 6-nucleotide sample barcode were added through template switching. TCRdb re-called the 5' RACE reads and gives one entry per CDR3 protein, without DNA. This table holds about 450,000 distinct CDR3 sequences. Notes on the study in general: Patient repertoires may carry noise from differing immunosuppressive treatments. Whereas healthy co-twins had higher TCRbeta diversity (inverse Simpson), IBD patients had lower diversity.

CDR1 SNHLY and CDR2 FYNNEI come from the germline V gene. The CDR3 totals 15 residues. The sample comprised blood. This TCR was sampled from a human donor with ulcerative colitis or Crohn's disease, or a healthy co-twin of an affected twin (not recorded which). The rearrangement joins TRBV2 to TRBJ2-7; TCRdb's D call of TRBD1 is untestable without DNA. CDR3 residues: CASNARTGNTYEQYF. Filled out from reference TRBV2 and TRBJ2-7, the complete variable domain reads EPEVTQTPSHQVTQMGQEVILRCVPISNHLYFYWYRQILGQKVEFLVSFYNNEISEKSEIFDDQFSVERPDGSNFTLKIRSTKLEDSAMYFCASNARTGNTYEQYFGPGTRLTVT.